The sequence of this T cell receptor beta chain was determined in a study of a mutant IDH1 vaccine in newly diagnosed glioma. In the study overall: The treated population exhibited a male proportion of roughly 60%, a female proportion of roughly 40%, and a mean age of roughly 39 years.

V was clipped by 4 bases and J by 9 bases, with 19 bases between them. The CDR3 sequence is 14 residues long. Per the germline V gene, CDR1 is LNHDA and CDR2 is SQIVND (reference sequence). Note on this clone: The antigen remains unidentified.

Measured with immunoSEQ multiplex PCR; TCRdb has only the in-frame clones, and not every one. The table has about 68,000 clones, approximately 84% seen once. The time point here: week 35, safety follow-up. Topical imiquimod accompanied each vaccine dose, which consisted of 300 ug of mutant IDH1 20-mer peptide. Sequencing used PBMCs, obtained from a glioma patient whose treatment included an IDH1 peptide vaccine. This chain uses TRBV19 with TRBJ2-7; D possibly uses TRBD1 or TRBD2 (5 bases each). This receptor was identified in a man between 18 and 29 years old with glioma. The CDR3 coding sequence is TGTGCCAGTAGTACGGACTTTACAGGAATGGGGCAGTACTTC. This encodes CASSTDFTGMGQYF.